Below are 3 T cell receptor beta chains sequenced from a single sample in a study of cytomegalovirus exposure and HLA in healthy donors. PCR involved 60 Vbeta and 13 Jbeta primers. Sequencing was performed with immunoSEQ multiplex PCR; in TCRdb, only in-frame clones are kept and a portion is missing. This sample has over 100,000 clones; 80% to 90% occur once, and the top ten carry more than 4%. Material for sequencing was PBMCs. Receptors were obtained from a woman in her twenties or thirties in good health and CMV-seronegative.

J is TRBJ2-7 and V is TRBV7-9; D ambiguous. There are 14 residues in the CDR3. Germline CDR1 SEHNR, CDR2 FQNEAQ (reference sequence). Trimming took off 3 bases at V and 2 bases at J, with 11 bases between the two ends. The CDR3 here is CASSFGGDTYEQYF. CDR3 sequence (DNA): TGTGCCAGCAGCTTTGGCGGTGATACCTACGAGCAGTACTTC.

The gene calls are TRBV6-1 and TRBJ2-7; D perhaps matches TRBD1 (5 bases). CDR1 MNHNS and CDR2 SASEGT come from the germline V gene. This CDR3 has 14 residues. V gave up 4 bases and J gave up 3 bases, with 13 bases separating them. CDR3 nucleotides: TGTGCCAGCAGTGTGCGGAGACAGAACTACGAGCAGTACTTC. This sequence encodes CASSVRRQNYEQYF.

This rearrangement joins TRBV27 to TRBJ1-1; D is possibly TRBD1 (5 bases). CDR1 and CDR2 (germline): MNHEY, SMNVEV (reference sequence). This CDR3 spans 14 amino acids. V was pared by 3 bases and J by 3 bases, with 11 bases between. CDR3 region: CASSLNRGDTEAFF. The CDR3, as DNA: TGTGCCAGCAGTTTGAATCGGGGGGACACTGAAGCTTTCTTT.